This TCR beta chain stems from a study of blood T cell repertoires in COVID-19. Germline V gives CDR1 SEHNR, CDR2 FQNEAQ (reference sequence). The CDR3 totals 18 residues. Trimming took off 4 bases at V and 1 base at J, with 22 bases between the two ends. Assay used: immunoSEQ multiplex PCR; TCRdb lists only in-frame clones, some missing. The data hold over 300,000 clones, with 90% observed a single time. Specimen: peripheral blood. The receptor was derived from a man between 18 and 35 years old with active or convalescent COVID-19. The chain recombines TRBV7-9 with TRBJ2-5; perhaps TRBD1 as D (5 bases). CDR3 amino acids: CASSSPESGWVFQETQYF. CDR3 in DNA: TGTGCCAGCAGCTCCCCGGAATCAGGGTGGGTCTTCCAAGAGACCCAGTACTTC.